This TCR beta chain was recovered during a study of blood T cell repertoires in COVID-19. Overall study context: T cells, B-cell-depleted T cells, or PBMCs supplied cDNA or gDNA.

Profiling relied on immunoSEQ multiplex PCR, and the TCRdb table lists in-frame clones only, not all of them. Seen here are about 340,000 clones, roughly 90% observed once, and the top ten hold 6% to 8%. The TCR sequence derives from a woman between 70 and 85 years old with COVID-19, enrolled during active disease. Sample: peripheral blood.

CDR3 DNA: TGTGCTAGTGCCCCGACAGGGGGGCTTTTGGAAAAACTGTTTTTT. This translates into CASAPTGGLLEKLFF. The V and J genes are TRBV12-5 and TRBJ1-4; the match to TRBD1 covers 9 bases. The V segment lost 7 bases and the J segment 8 bases; nucleotides outside the gene matches: 11. Germline CDR1 is LGHNT and CDR2 is FRNRAP. CDR3 length equals 15 residues. Full variable domain (missing parts from reference TRBV12-5 and TRBJ1-4): DARVTQTPRHKVTEMGQEVTMRCQPILGHNTVFWYRQTMMQGLELLAYFRNRAPLDDSGMPKDRFSAEMPDATLATLKIQPSEPRDSAVYFCASAPTGGLLEKLFFGSGTQLSVL.